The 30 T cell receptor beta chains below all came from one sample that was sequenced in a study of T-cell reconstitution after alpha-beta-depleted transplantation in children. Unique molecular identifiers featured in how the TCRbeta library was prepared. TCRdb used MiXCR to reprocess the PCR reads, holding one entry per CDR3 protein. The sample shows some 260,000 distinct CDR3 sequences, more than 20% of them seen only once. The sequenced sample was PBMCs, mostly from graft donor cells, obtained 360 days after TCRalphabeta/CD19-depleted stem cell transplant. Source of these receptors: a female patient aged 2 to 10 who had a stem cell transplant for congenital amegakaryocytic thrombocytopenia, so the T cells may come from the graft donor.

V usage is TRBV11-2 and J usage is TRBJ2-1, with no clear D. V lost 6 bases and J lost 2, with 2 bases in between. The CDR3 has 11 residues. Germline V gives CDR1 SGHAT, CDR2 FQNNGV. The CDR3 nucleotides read TGTGCCAGCAGAACCTACAATGAGCAGTTCTTC. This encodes CASRTYNEQFF.

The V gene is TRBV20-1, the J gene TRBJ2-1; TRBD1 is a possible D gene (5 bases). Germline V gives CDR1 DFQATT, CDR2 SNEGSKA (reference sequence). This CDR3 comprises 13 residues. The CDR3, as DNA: TGCAGCCCCCTAGGGGCCTCCCTTACGGGGCAGTTCTTC. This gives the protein CSPLGASLTGQFF.

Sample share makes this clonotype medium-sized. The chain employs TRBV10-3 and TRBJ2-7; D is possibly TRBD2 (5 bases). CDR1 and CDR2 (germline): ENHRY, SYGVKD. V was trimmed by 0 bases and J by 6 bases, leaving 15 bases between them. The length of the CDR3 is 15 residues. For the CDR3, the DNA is TGTGCCATCAGTGAGTCGATCCAGGCGGGTACCGAGCAGTACTTC. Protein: CAISESIQAGTEQYF.

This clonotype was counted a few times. CDR3 nucleotides: TGCAGTGCTGAGCGGGTCGACAATGAGCAGTTCTTC. Protein: CSAERVDNEQFF. The chain carries TRBV20-1 and TRBJ2-1; a weak D match, TRBD2 (6 bases). The ends were cut back, 5 bases at V and 5 bases at J, with 10 bases in the middle. The CDR3 totals 12 residues. CDR1 is DFQATT, CDR2 SNEGSKA, per germline (reference sequence).

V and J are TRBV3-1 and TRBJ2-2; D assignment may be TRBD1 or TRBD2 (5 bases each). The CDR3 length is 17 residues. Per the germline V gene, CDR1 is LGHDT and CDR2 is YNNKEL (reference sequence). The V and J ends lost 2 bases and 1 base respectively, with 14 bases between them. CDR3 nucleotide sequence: TGTGCCAGCAGCCAACTCCCGGGACCATTGAACACCGGGGAGCTGTTTTTT. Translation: CASSQLPGPLNTGELFF.

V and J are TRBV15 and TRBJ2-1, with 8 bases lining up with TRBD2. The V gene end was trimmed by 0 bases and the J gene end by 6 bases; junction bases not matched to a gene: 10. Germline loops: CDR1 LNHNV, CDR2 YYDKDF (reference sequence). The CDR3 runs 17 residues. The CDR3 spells CATSRDYRRGATNEQFF. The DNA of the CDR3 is TGTGCCACCAGCAGAGATTATCGGCGGGGGGCCACCAATGAGCAGTTCTTC.

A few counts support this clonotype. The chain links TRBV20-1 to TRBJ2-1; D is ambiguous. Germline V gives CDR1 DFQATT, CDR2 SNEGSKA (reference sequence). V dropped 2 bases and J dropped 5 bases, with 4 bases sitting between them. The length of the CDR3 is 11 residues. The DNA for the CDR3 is TGCAGTGCTAGACCTGACAATGAGCAGTTCTTC. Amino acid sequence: CSARPDNEQFF.

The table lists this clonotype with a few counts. DNA of the CDR3: TGTGCCAGCAGCCACCGTTTGGTAGCGAGGGGCACCGGGGAGCTGTTTTTT. It translates to CASSHRLVARGTGELFF. This sequence joins TRBV7-6 and TRBJ2-2; D possibly matches TRBD1 or TRBD2 (5 bases each). Germline CDR1 reads SGHVS; CDR2 reads FNYEAQ. V lost 5 bases and J 4 bases, leaving 20 bases between the germline ends. This CDR3 spans 17 amino acids.

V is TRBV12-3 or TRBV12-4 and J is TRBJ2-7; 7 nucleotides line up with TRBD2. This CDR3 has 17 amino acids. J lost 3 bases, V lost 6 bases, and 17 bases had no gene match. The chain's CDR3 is CASSLRWEGPSGYEQYF. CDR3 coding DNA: TGTGCCAGCAGCCTTCGGTGGGAGGGCCCGTCGGGCTACGAGCAGTACTTC.

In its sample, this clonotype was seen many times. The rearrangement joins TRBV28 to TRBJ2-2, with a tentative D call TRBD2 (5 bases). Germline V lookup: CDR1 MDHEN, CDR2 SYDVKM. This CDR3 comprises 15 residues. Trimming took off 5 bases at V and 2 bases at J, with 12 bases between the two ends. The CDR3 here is CASSRPGINTGELFF. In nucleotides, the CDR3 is TGTGCCAGCAGTAGACCGGGAATTAACACCGGGGAGCTGTTTTTT.

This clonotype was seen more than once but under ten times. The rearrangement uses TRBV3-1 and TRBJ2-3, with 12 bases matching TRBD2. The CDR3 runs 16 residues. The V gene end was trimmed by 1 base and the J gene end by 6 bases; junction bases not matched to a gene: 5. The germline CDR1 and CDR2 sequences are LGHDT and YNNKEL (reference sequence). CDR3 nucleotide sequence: TGTGCCAGCAGCCAAGCGACTAGCGGGAGCTTTGATACGCAGTATTTT. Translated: CASSQATSGSFDTQYF.

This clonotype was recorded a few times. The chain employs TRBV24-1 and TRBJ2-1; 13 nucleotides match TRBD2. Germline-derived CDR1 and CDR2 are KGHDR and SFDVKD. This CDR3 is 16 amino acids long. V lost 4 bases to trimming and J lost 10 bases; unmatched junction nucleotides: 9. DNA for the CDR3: TGTGCCACCAGTGACCCCGGACTAGCGGGAGCCTGCGAGCAGTTCTTC. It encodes CATSDPGLAGACEQFF.

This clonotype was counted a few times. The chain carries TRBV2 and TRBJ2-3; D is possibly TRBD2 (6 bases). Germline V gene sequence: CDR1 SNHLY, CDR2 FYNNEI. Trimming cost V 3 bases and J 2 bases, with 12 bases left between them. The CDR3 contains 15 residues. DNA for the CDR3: TGTGCCAGCAGTGATTTCCGCGGGAACACAGATACGCAGTATTTT. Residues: CASSDFRGNTDTQYF.

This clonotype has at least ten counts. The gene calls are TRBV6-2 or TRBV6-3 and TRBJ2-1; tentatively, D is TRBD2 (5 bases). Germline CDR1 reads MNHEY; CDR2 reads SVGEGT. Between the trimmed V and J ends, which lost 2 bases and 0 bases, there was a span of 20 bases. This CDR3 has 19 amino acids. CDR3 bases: TGTGCCAGCAGTTACCGAGGAGTCAAGCGGTACAACTCCTACAATGAGCAGTTCTTC. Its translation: CASSYRGVKRYNSYNEQFF.

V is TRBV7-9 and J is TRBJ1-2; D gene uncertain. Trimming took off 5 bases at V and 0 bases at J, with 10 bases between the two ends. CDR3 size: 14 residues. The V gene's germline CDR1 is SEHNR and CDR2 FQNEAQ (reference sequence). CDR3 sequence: CASSGDGSNYGYTF. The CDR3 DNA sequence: TGTGCCAGCAGCGGCGACGGGTCTAACTATGGCTACACCTTC.

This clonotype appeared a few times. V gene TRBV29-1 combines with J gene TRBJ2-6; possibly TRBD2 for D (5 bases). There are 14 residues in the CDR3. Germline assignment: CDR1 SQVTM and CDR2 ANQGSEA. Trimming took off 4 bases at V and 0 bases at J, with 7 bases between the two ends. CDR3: CSVGGGSGANVLTF. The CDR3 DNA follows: TGCAGCGTTGGTGGAGGCTCTGGGGCCAACGTCCTGACTTTC.

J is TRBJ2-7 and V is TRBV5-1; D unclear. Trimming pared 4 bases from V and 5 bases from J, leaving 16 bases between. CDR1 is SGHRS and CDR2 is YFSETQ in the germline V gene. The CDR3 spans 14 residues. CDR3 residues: CASSGRSSYDEQYF. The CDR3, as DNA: TGCGCCAGCAGCGGGCGGAGCAGCTATGACGAGCAGTACTTC. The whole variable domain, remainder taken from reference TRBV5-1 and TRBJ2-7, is KAGVTQTPRYLIKTRGQQVTLSCSPISGHRSVSWYQQTPGQGLQFLFEYFSETQRNKGNFPGRFSGRQFSNSRSEMNVSTLELGDSALYLCASSGRSSYDEQYFGPGTRLTVT.

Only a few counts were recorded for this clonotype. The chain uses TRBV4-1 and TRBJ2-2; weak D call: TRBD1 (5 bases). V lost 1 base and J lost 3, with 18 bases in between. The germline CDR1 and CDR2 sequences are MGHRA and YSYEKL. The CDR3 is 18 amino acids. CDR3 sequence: CASSQVLFYDSYTGELFF. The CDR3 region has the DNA TGCGCCAGCAGCCAAGTTCTTTTCTACGACAGCTACACCGGGGAGCTGTTTTTT.

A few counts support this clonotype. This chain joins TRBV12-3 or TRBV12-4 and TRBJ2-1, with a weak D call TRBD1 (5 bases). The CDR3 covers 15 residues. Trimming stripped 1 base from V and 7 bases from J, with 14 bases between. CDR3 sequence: CASSLVSGNFNEQFF. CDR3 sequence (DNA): TGTGCCAGCAGTTTAGTGTCAGGGAATTTTAATGAGCAGTTCTTC.

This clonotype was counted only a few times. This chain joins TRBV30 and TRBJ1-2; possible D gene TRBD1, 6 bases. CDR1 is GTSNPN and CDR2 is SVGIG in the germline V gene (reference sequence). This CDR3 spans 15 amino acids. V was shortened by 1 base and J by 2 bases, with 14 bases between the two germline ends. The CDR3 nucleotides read TGTGCCTGGAGTGACCCCAGGGGAGCAAACTATGGCTACACCTTC. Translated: CAWSDPRGANYGYTF.

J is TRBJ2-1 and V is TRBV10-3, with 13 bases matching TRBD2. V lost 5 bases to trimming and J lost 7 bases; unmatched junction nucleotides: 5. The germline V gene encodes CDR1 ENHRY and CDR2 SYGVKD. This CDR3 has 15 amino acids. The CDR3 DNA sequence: TGTGCCATCAGTATACTAGCGGGAGGGCCAAATGAGCAGTTCTTC. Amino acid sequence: CAISILAGGPNEQFF.

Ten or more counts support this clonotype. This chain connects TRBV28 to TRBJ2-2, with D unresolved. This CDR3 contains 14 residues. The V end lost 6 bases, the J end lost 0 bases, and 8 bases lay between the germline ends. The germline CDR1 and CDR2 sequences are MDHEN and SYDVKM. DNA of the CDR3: TGTGCCAGCAGACCAGACTCGAACACCGGGGAGCTGTTTTTT. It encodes CASRPDSNTGELFF.

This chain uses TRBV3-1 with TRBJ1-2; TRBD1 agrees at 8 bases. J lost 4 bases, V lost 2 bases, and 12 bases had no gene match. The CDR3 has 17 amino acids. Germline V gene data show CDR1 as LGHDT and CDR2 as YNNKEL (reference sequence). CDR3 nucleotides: TGTGCCAGCAGCCAACTCGGCAGGGGGCAGAGAAGCTATGGCTACACCTTC. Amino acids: CASSQLGRGQRSYGYTF.

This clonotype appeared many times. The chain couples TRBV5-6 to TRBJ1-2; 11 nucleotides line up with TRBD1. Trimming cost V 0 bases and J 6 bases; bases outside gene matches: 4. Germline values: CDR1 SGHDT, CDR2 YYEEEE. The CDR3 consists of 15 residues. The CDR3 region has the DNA TGTGCCAGCAGCTTGGCCGGACAGGGGGCTGATGGCTACACCTTC. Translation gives CASSLAGQGADGYTF. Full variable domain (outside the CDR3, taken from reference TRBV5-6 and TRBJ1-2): DAGVTQSPTHLIKTRGQQVTLRCSPKSGHDTVSWYQQALGQGPQFIFQYYEEEERQRGNFPDRFSGHQFPNYSSELNVNALLLGDSALYLCASSLAGQGADGYTFGSGTRLTVV.

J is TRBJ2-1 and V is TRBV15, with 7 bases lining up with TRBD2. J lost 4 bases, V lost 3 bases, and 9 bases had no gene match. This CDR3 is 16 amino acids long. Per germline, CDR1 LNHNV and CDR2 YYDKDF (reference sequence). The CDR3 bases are TGTGCCACCAGCAGGGCCGGCGCTAGCGGATACAATGAGCAGTTCTTC. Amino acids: CATSRAGASGYNEQFF.

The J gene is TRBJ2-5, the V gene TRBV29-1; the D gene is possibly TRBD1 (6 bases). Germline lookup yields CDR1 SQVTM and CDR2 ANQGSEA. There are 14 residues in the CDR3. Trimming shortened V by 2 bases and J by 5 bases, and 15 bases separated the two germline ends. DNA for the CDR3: TGCAGCGTTGAAATTACAGGGCAGGGGGAGACCCAGTACTTC. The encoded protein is CSVEITGQGETQYF.

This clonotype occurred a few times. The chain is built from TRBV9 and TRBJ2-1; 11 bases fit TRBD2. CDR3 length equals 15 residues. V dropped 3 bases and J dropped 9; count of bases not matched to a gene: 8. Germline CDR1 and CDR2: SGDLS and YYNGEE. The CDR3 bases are TGTGCCAGCAGCGATAGCGGGAGGGGATTGAGTGAGCAGTTCTTC. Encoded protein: CASSDSGRGLSEQFF.

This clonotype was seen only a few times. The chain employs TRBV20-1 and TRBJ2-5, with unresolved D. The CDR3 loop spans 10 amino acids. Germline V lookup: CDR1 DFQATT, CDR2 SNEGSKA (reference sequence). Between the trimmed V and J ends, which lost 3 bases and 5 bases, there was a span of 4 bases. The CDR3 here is CSASGETQYF. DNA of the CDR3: TGCAGTGCTAGTGGCGAGACCCAGTACTTC.

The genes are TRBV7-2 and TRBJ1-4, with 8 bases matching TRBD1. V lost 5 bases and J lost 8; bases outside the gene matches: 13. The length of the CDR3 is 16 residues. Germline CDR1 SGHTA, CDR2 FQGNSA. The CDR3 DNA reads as TGTGCCAGCAGCCTGACTACCGGGACAGGTCGAGAAAAACTGTTTTTT. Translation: CASSLTTGTGREKLFF.

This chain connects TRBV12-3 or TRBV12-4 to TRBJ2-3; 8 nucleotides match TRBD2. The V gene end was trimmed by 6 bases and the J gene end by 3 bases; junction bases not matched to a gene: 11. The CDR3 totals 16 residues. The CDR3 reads CASSWQAGVETDTQYF. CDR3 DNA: TGTGCCAGCAGCTGGCAAGCGGGAGTTGAGACAGATACGCAGTATTTT.